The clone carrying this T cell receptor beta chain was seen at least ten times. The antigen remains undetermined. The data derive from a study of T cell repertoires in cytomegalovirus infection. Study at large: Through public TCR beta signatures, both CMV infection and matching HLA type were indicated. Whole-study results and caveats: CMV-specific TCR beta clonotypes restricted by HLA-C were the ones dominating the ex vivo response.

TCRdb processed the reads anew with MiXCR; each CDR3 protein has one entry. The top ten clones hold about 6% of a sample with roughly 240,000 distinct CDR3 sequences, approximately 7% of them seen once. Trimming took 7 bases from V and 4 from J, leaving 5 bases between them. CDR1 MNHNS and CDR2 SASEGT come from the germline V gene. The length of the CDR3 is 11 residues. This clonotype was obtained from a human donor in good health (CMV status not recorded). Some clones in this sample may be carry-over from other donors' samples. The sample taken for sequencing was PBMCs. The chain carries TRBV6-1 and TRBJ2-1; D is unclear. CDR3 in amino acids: CASTLYNEQFF. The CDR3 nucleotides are TGTGCCAGCACCTTGTACAATGAGCAGTTCTTC.